The clone carrying this TCR beta chain has more than one count but fewer than ten. As yet, its antigen is unknown. The sample originates from a study of shared clonotypes between healthy human individuals. General study findings and limits: In general, naive subsets displayed greater estimated richness than memory subsets did. Relative to their counterparts shared across all four donors, non-shared clonotypes exhibited diminished generation probabilities.

Clones were read by immunoSEQ multiplex PCR, and TCRdb kept only the in-frame ones, dropping some. The data show around 700,000 clones, 73% seen once. CDR1 and CDR2 (germline): SGHTA, FQGTGA. This CDR3 contains 13 residues. The V and J ends lost 5 bases and 5 bases respectively, with 11 bases between them. The gene calls are TRBV7-3 and TRBJ2-3, with D maybe TRBD1 (6 bases). This sequence originates from a woman aged 25 to 39 in good health. Specimen: memory CD4+ T cells sorted from blood. The subset: CD45RA-negative fraction. The CDR3 DNA follows: TGTGCCAGCAGCGGCACAGGGTTAGATACGCAGTATTTT. This sequence encodes CASSGTGLDTQYF.